Sequencing of this T cell receptor beta chain was carried out in a study of T cells in Graves' hyperthyroidism and ophthalmopathy. V was shortened by 3 bases and J by 1 base, with 6 bases between the two germline ends. This CDR3 has 13 amino acids. Germline V lookup: CDR1 MGHDK, CDR2 SYGVNS. As to this clonotype: A read error is possible here, since a much larger clone lies one base away.

When ophthalmopathy did not progress within 18 months, Graves' hyperthyroidism was considered stable. The hyperthyroidism patients had all been newly diagnosed, and their disease duration was under 2 months. Their ages ranged from 18 to 65 years. The study excluded patients with uncontrolled infection, other autoimmune disease, pregnancy or lactation. Fresh peripheral blood, more than 9 ml, yielded the PBMCs. Amplified TCR beta CDR3 regions came from RNA transcripts. HTBI primers drove first-round RT-PCR of the TCR CDR3. One entry per CDR3 protein results from TCRdb running MiXCR on the multiplex PCR reads. The sample shows 350,000 to 500,000 distinct CDR3 sequences, roughly 13% of them seen only once.

The sequenced material came from blood. This rearrangement joins TRBV25-1 to TRBJ1-1; no reliable D call. The origin of this receptor is a woman between 18 and 30 years old with Graves' hyperthyroidism. CDR3 DNA sequence: TGTGCCAGCAGTGATTGGCGGAACACTGAAGCTTTCTTT. It is translated as CASSDWRNTEAFF.